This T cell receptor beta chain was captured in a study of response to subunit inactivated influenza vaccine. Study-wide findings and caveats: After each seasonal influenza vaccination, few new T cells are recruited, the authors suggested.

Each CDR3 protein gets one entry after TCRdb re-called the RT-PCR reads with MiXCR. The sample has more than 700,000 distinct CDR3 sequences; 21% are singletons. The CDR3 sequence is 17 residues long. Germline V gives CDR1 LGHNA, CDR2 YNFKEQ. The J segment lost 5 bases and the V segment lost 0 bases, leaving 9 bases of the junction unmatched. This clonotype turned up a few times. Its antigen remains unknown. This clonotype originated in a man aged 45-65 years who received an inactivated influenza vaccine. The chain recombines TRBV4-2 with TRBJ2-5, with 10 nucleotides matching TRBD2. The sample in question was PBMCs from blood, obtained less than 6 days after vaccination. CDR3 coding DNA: TGTGCCAGCAGCCAAGATCCCCCAGCGGGGGGGACGGAGACCCAGTACTTC. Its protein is CASSQDPPAGGTETQYF.